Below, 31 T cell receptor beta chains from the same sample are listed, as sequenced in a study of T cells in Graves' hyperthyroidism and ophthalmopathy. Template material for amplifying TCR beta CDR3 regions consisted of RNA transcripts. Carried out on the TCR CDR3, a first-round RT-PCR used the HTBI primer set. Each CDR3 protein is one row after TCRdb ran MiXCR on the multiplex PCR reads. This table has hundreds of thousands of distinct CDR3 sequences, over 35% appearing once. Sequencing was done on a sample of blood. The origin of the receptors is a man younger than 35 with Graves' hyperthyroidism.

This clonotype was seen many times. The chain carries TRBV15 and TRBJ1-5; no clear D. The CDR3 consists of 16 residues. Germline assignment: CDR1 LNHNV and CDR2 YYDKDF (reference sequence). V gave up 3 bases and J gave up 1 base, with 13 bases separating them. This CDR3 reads CATSRPQRGSNQPQHF. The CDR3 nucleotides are TGTGCCACCAGCAGGCCCCAACGGGGAAGCAATCAGCCCCAGCATTTT.

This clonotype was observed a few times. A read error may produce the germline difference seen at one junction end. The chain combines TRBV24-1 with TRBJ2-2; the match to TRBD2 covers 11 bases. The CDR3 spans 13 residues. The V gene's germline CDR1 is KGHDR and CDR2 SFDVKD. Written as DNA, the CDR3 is TGTGCCACCGGGACTAGCGGTACCGGAGAGCTGTTTTTT. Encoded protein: CATGTSGTGELFF.

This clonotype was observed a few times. CDR3 in DNA: TGTGCCAGCAGCTTGGGGCAGGGGGCGCCCCAGCATTTT. Translation gives CASSLGQGAPQHF. J is TRBJ1-5 and V is TRBV5-8; 8 bases match TRBD1. The CDR3 loop spans 13 amino acids. Trimming took 0 bases from V and 9 from J; bases not matched to a gene: 2. Germline CDR1 SGHTS, CDR2 YDEGEE.

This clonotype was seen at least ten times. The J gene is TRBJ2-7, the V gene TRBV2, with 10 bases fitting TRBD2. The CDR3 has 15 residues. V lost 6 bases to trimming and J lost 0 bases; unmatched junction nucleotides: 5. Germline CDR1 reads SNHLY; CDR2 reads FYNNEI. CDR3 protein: CASRAGTSDSYEQYF. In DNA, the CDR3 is TGTGCCAGCAGGGCCGGGACTAGCGACTCCTACGAGCAGTACTTC.

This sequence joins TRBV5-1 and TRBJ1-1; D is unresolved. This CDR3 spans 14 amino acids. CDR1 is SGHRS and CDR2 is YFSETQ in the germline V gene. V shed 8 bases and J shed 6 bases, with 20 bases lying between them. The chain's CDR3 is CASSEGWGGAEAFF. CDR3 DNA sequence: TGCGCCAGTTCCGAGGGTTGGGGTGGGGCTGAAGCTTTCTTT.

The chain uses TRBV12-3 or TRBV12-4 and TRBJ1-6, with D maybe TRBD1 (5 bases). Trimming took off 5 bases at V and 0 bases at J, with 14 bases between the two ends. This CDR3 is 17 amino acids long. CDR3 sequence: CASSLGAARSYNSPLHF. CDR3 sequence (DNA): TGTGCCAGCAGTCTAGGGGCCGCTCGCTCCTATAATTCACCCCTCCACTTT.

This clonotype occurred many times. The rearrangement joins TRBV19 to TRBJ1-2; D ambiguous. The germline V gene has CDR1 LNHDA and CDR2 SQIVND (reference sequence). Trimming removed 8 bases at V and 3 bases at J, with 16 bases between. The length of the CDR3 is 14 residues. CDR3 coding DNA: TGTGCCAGTCGCCTCGTTGGGGAAGACTATGGCTACACCTTC. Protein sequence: CASRLVGEDYGYTF.

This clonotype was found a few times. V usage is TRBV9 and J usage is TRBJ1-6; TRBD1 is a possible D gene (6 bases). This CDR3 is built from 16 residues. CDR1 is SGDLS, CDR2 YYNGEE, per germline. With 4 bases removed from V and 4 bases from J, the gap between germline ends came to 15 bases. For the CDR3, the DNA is TGTGCCAGCAGCTCTACGGCAGGGGCATATAATTCACCCCTCCACTTT. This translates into CASSSTAGAYNSPLHF. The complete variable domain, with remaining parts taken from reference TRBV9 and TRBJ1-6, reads DSGVTQTPKHLITATGQRVTLRCSPRSGDLSVYWYQQSLDQGLQFLIQYYNGEERAKGNILERFSAQQFPDLHSELNLSSLELGDSALYFCASSSTAGAYNSPLHFGNGTRLTVT.

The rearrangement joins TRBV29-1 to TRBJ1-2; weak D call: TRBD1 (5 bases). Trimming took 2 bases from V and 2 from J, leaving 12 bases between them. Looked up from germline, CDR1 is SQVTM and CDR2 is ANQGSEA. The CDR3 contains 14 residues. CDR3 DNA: TGCAGCGTTGAAAGGACTGGGGGAAACTATGGCTACACCTTC. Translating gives CSVERTGGNYGYTF. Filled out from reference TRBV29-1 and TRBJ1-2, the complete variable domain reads SAVISQKPSRDICQRGTSLTIQCQVDSQVTMMFWYRQQPGQSLTLIATANQGSEATYESGFVIDKFPISRPNLTFSTLTVSNMSPEDSSIYLCSVERTGGNYGYTFGSGTRLTVV.

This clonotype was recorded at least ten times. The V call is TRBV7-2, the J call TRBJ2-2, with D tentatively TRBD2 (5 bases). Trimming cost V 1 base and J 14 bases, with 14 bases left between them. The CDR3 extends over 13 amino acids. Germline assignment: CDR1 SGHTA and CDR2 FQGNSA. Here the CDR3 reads CASSLVEAGELFF. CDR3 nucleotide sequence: TGTGCCAGCAGCTTAGTAGAGGCGGGTGAACTGTTTTTT.

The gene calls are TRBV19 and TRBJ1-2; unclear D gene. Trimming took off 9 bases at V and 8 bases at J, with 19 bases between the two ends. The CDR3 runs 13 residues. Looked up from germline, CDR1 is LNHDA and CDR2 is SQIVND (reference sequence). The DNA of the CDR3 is TGTGCCAGCAGTTTCAGGCTGGTTGACGGCTACACCTTC. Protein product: CASSFRLVDGYTF.

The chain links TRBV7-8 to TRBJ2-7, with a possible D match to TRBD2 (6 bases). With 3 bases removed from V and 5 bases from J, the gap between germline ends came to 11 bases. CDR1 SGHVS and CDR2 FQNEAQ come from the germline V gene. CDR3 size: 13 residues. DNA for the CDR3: TGTGCCAGCAGCTTGGGGGGTTTGGACGAGCAGTACTTC. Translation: CASSLGGLDEQYF.

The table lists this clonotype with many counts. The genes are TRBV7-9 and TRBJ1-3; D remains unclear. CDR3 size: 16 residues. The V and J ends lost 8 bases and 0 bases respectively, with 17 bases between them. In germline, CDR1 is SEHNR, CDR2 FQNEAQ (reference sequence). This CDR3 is CASGNATSFSGNTIYF. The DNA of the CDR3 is TGTGCCAGCGGAAACGCGACATCCTTCTCTGGAAACACCATATATTTT.

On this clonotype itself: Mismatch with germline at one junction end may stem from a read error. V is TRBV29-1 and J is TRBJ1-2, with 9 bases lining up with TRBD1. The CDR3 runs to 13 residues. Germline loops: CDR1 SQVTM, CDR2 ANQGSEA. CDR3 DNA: TGCGGCGTTGAAGGGACAGGGAACTATGGCTACACCTTC. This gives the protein CGVEGTGNYGYTF. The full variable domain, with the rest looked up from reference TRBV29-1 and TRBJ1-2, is SAVISQKPSRDICQRGTSLTIQCQVDSQVTMMFWYRQQPGQSLTLIATANQGSEATYESGFVIDKFPISRPNLTFSTLTVSNMSPEDSSIYLCGVEGTGNYGYTFGSGTRLTVV.

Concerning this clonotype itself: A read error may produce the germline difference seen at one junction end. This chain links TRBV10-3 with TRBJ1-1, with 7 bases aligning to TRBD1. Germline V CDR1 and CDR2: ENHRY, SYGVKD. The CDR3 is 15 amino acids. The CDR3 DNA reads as TGTGCCAGCAGTTCCCAGGGGGGGGCGCGCACTGAAGCTTTCTTT. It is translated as CASSSQGGARTEAFF.

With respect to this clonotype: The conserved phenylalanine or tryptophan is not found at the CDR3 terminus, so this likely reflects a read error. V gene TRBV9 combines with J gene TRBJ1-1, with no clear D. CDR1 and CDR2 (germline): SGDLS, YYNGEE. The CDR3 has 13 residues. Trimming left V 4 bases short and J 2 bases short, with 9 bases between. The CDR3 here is CASSPFLNTEAFL. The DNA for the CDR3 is TGTGCCAGCAGCCCATTCCTTAACACTGAAGCTTTCCTT.

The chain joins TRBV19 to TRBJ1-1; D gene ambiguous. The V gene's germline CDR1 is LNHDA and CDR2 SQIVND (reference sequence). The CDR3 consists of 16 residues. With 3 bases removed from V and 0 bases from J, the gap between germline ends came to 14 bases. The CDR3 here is CASSMRSAGLNTEAFF. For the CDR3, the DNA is TGTGCCAGTAGTATGAGGAGCGCGGGTTTGAACACTGAAGCTTTCTTT.

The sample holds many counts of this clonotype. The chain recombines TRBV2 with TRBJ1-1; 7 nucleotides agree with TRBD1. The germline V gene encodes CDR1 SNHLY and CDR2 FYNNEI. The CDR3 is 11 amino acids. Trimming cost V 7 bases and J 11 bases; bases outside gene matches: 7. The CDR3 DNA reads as TGTGCCAGCAAGAGGGGGCCAGGGGCTTTCTTT. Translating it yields CASKRGPGAFF.

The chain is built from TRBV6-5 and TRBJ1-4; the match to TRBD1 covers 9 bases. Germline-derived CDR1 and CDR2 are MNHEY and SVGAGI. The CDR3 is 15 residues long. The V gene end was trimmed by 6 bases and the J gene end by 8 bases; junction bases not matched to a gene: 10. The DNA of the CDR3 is TGTGCCAGCAGCTTCGGACAGGGGATAGGGGAAAAACTGTTTTTT. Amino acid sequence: CASSFGQGIGEKLFF.

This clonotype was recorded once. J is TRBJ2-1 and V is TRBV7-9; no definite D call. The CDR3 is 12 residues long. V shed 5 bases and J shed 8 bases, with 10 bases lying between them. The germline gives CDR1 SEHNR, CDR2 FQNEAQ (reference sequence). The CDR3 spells CASSHIMDEQFF. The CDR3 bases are TGTGCCAGCAGCCACATTATGGATGAGCAGTTCTTC.

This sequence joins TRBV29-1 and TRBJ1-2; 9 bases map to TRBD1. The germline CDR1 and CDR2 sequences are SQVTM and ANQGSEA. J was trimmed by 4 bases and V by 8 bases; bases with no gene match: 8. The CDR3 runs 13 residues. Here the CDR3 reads CSTKTGGSYGYTF. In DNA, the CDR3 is TGCAGCACCAAGACAGGGGGTTCCTATGGCTACACCTTC.

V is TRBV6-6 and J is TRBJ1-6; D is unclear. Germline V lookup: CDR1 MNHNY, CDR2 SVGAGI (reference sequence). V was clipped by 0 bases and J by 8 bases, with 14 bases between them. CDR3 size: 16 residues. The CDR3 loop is CASSYSKAPGDSPLHF. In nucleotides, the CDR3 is TGTGCCAGCAGTTACTCGAAGGCTCCTGGGGATTCACCCCTCCACTTT.

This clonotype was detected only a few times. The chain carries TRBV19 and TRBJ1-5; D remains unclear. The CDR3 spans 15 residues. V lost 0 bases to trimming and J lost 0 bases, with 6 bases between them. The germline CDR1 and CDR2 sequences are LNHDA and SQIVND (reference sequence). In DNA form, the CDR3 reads TGTGCCAGTAGTATAGAACCCTATAGCAATCAGCCCCAGCATTTT. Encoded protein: CASSIEPYSNQPQHF. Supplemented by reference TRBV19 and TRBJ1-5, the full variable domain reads DGGITQSPKYLFRKEGQNVTLSCEQNLNHDAMYWYRQDPGQGLRLIYYSQIVNDFQKGDIAEGYSVSREKKESFPLTVTSAQKNPTAFYLCASSIEPYSNQPQHFGDGTRLSIL.

CDR3: CASSPIGTETQYF. CDR3 in DNA: TGTGCCAGCAGCCCCATCGGGACGGAGACCCAGTACTTC. V gene TRBV7-6 combines with J gene TRBJ2-5; the D call may be TRBD1 or TRBD2 (5 bases each). Germline V lookup: CDR1 SGHVS, CDR2 FNYEAQ. The CDR3 has 13 amino acids. V shed 5 bases and J shed 5 bases, with 12 bases lying between them.

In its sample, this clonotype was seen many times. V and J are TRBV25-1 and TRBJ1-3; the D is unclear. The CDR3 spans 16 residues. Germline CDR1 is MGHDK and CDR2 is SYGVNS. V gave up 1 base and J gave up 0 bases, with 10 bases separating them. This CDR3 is CASSELQIFSGNTIYF. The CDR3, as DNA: TGTGCCAGCAGTGAATTACAGATTTTCTCTGGAAACACCATATATTTT.

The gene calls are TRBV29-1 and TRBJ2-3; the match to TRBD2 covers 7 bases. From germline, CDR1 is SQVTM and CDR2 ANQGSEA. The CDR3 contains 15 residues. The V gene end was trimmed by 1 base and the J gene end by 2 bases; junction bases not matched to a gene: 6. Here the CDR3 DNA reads TGCAGCGTTGAAGCGGCGGGAGTTTACACAGATACGCAGTATTTT. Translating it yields CSVEAAGVYTDTQYF.

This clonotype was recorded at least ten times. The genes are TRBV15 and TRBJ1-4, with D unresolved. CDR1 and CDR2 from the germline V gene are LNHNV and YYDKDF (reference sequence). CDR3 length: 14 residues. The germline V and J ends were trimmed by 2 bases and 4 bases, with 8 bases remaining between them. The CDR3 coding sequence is TGTGCCACCAGCAGATGGGGAAATAATGAAAAACTGTTTTTT. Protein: CATSRWGNNEKLFF.

The CDR3 nucleotides are TGCGCCAGCAGCCAAGAAAGGGGCGGAGCGGAAGACACTGAAGCTTTCTTT. It yields the protein CASSQERGGAEDTEAFF. This chain joins TRBV4-3 and TRBJ1-1; possibly TRBD1 for D (5 bases). Germline CDR1 reads LGHNA; CDR2 reads YSLEER. This CDR3 is 17 amino acids long. V lost 0 bases to trimming and J lost 3 bases, with 17 bases between them.

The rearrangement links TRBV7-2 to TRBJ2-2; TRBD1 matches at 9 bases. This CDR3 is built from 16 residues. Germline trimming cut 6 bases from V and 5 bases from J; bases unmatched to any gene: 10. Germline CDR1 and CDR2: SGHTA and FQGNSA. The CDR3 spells CASRRPGQGGTGELFF. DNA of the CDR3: TGTGCCAGCAGGCGCCCGGGACAGGGAGGTACCGGGGAGCTGTTTTTT. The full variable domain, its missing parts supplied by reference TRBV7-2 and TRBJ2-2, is GAGVSQSPSNKVTEKGKDVELRCDPISGHTALYWYRQSLGQGLEFLIYFQGNSAPDKSGLPSDRFSAERTGGSVSTLTIQRTQQEDSAVYLCASRRPGQGGTGELFFGEGSRLTVL.

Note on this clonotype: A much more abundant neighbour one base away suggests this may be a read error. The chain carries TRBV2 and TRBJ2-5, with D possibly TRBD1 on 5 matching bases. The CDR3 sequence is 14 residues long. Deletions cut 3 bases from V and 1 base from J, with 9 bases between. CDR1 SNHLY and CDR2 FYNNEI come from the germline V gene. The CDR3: CASSEGPSQETQYF. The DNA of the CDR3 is TGTGCCAGCAGTGAGGGGCCGAGCCAAGAGACCCAGTACTTC.

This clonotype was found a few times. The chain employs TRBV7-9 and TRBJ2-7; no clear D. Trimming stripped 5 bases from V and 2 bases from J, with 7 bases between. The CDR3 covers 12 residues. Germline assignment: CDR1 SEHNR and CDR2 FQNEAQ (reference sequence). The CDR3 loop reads CASSPKTYEQYF. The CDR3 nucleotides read TGTGCCAGCAGCCCTAAGACCTACGAGCAGTACTTC.